This TCR beta chain was obtained from a study of T-cell reconstitution after alpha-beta-depleted transplantation in children. This sample's TCRbeta library carried unique molecular identifier barcodes. MiXCR, run by TCRdb on the PCR reads, gives a single entry per CDR3 protein. The table has about 370,000 distinct CDR3 sequences, roughly 22% seen once. This CDR3 spans 16 amino acids. Germline loops: CDR1 MGHRA, CDR2 YSYEKL. J gave up 0 bases and V 4 bases, and 6 bases lay outside the gene matches. V gene TRBV4-1 combines with J gene TRBJ2-3; TRBD2 matches at 8 bases. This sample comprised PBMCs from the stem cell graft donor, obtained from the stem cell graft. This sequence was found in a human donor who donated a stem cell graft to a child with acute myeloid leukemia. CDR3 bases: TGCGCCAGCAGCCCGAATAGCGGGGACAGCACAGATACGCAGTATTTT. It translates to CASSPNSGDSTDTQYF.